Described below is a single T cell receptor beta chain sequence and its context. Its antigen is not identified. These data are taken from a study of cytomegalovirus exposure and HLA in healthy donors. Study-wide findings and caveats: Usually a TCR sequence was rare, but some public TCRs were found in many donors. For cytomegalovirus status, the classifier reportedly gave diagnoses with high specificity and sensitivity.

The CDR3 is 13 amino acids. Trimming removed 0 bases from V and 5 bases from J, with 5 bases in between. CDR1 and CDR2 from the germline V gene are LGHNA and YSLEER. TCRdb's copy holds only in-frame clones and misses some; the assay was immunoSEQ multiplex PCR. The sample lists roughly 140,000 clones, roughly 92% occurring once. V gene TRBV4-3 combines with J gene TRBJ1-5; no firm D call. This receptor was taken from a man between 18 and 35 years old in good health and CMV-seronegative. Material for sequencing was PBMCs. CDR3 sequence reads: CASSQDFYQPQHF. The CDR3 nucleotides are TGCGCCAGCAGCCAAGATTTCTATCAGCCCCAGCATTTT.